The 26 T cell receptor beta chains below all came from one sample that was sequenced in a study of T cell responses to AZD1222 COVID-19 vaccine. Here immunoSEQ multiplex PCR was the method, and the copy in TCRdb shows in-frame clones only, minus some. The table has some 150,000 clones, 80% to 90% seen once. The input for sequencing was peripheral blood, taken on day 0 of AZD1222 vaccination. The receptors shown here come from an adult in good health.

This chain links TRBV9 with TRBJ2-1, with 9 bases fitting TRBD1. Germline V gene sequence: CDR1 SGDLS, CDR2 YYNGEE. This CDR3 has 16 amino acids. V lost 0 bases to trimming and J lost 4 bases; unmatched junction nucleotides: 5. The CDR3 nucleotides are TGTGCCAGCAGCGTAGTGGGACAGGGAGGGTACAATGAGCAGTTCTTC. Translated: CASSVVGQGGYNEQFF.

The genes are TRBV7-2 and TRBJ1-1, with D unclear. CDR1 is SGHTA, CDR2 FQGNSA, per germline. The CDR3 has 15 residues. Trimming pared 5 bases from V and 0 bases from J, leaving 13 bases between. The CDR3 is CASSLGSAVNTEAFF. CDR3 nucleotide sequence: TGTGCCAGCAGCCTAGGGTCAGCGGTGAACACTGAAGCTTTCTTT. The complete variable domain, with remaining parts taken from reference TRBV7-2 and TRBJ1-1, reads GAGVSQSPSNKVTEKGKDVELRCDPISGHTALYWYRQSLGQGLEFLIYFQGNSAPDKSGLPSDRFSAERTGGSVSTLTIQRTQQEDSAVYLCASSLGSAVNTEAFFGQGTRLTVV.

The chain combines TRBV4-1 with TRBJ1-2; possibly TRBD1 for D (6 bases). The CDR3 is 15 residues long. The V gene's germline CDR1 is MGHRA and CDR2 YSYEKL. V shed 1 base and J shed 3 bases, with 12 bases lying between them. For the CDR3, the DNA is TGCGCCAGCAGCCAAGCTGGAGACAGGTACTATGGCTACACCTTC. Protein sequence: CASSQAGDRYYGYTF.

The chain combines TRBV27 with TRBJ1-5; D remains unclear. The CDR3 extends over 13 amino acids. Germline CDR1 reads MNHEY; CDR2 reads SMNVEV (reference sequence). Trimming stripped 6 bases from V and 2 bases from J, with 8 bases between. CDR3 sequence: CASSGWGNQPQHF. CDR3 DNA sequence: TGTGCCAGCAGCGGTTGGGGCAATCAGCCCCAGCATTTT.

This chain links TRBV6-6 with TRBJ2-1, with D unresolved. Trimming shortened V by 4 bases and J by 5 bases, and 9 bases separated the two germline ends. The CDR3 length is 13 residues. The germline V gene encodes CDR1 MNHNY and CDR2 SVGAGI (reference sequence). The CDR3 DNA reads TGTGCCAGCAGTTCTTTCCGAGACAATGAGCAGTTCTTC. Protein product: CASSSFRDNEQFF.

The V call is TRBV7-2, the J call TRBJ2-5; D gene unclear. The CDR3 spans 14 residues. The V gene lost 5 bases and the J gene lost 0 bases, with 10 bases spanning the gap. The germline gives CDR1 SGHTA, CDR2 FQGNSA. The CDR3 protein is CASSPALHQETQYF. CDR3 DNA: TGTGCCAGCAGCCCCGCGCTGCACCAAGAGACCCAGTACTTC.

The chain's CDR3 is CASSLLGDRGSNEQFF. The CDR3 DNA reads TGTGCCAGCAGTCTTCTCGGGGACAGGGGATCCAATGAGCAGTTCTTC. V usage is TRBV21-1 and J usage is TRBJ2-1; the listed D gene, TRBD1, was not tested against the DNA. TRBV21-1 is given as a pseudogene. The CDR3 is made up of 16 amino acids.

The V gene is TRBV6-2 or TRBV6-3, the J gene TRBJ1-5; a weak D match, TRBD1 (5 bases). The CDR3 covers 15 residues. Germline V CDR1 and CDR2: MNHEY, SVGEGT. The V end was cut by 8 bases, the J end by 3 bases, with 17 bases between. The CDR3 DNA sequence: TGTGCCAGCCGCCTGGTGGGGGGGGTCAATCAGCCCCAGCATTTT. Translating gives CASRLVGGVNQPQHF.

V gene TRBV20-1 combines with J gene TRBJ2-3; D ambiguous. CDR3 length equals 11 residues. V lost 2 bases to trimming and J lost 6 bases, with 6 bases between them. Germline loops: CDR1 DFQATT, CDR2 SNEGSKA (reference sequence). CDR3 DNA: TGCAGTGCTAGAATCTGGGATACGCAGTATTTT. The encoded protein is CSARIWDTQYF.

The chain has TRBV30 and TRBJ2-3; D ambiguous. In germline, CDR1 is GTSNPN, CDR2 SVGIG (reference sequence). Trimming stripped 4 bases from V and 2 bases from J, with 7 bases between. This CDR3 region has 12 residues. Here the CDR3 reads CAWKYLTDTQYF. CDR3 DNA sequence: TGTGCCTGGAAGTACCTCACAGATACGCAGTATTTT.

The chain carries TRBV30 and TRBJ2-3; D gene ambiguous. V was trimmed by 0 bases and J by 5 bases, leaving 18 bases between them. Germline V gene data show CDR1 as GTSNPN and CDR2 as SVGIG (reference sequence). The CDR3 sequence is 16 residues long. The CDR3 sequence: CAWSVTGFSVGDTQYF. CDR3 coding DNA: TGTGCCTGGAGTGTAACCGGTTTCTCGGTAGGAGATACGCAGTATTTT.

The chain recombines TRBV5-6 with TRBJ2-1; 9 nucleotides align to TRBD1. The ends lost 0 bases at V and 0 bases at J; junction bases unmatched: 1. The germline CDR1 and CDR2 sequences are SGHDT and YYEEEE. The CDR3 is 16 amino acids. The CDR3 DNA sequence: TGTGCCAGCAGCTTGGGGACAGGGGTCTCCTACAATGAGCAGTTCTTC. It is translated as CASSLGTGVSYNEQFF.

The chain carries TRBV27 and TRBJ2-7; 8 bases fit TRBD2. The CDR3 totals 15 residues. Germline V gives CDR1 MNHEY, CDR2 SMNVEV (reference sequence). The junction had 5 bases not matched to a gene; V was cut back by 4 bases and J by 0 bases. CDR3 DNA: TGTGCCAGCAGTTACCTCAGCGGGAGCTCCTACGAGCAGTACTTC. Its translation: CASSYLSGSSYEQYF.

This clone was observed a single time. The rearrangement links TRBV2 to TRBJ2-1; D uncertain. The CDR3 has 11 residues. Per the germline V gene, CDR1 is SNHLY and CDR2 is FYNNEI. Trimming removed 8 bases at V and 9 bases at J, with 11 bases between. CDR3 sequence (DNA): TGTGCCAGCCTAAAGGGAACTGAGCAGTTCTTC. Its protein product is CASLKGTEQFF. Full variable domain (outside the CDR3, taken from reference TRBV2 and TRBJ2-1): EPEVTQTPSHQVTQMGQEVILRCVPISNHLYFYWYRQILGQKVEFLVSFYNNEISEKSEIFDDQFSVERPDGSNFTLKIRSTKLEDSAMYFCASLKGTEQFFGPGTRLTVL.

The chain has TRBV3-1 (or the pseudogene TRBV3-2) and TRBJ1-4; no firm D call. In germline, CDR1 is LGHDT, CDR2 YNNKEL (reference sequence). CDR3 size: 13 residues. V lost 3 bases and J 7 bases, leaving 9 bases between the germline ends. The CDR3 region has the DNA TGTGCCAGCAGCCAGACGAATCCTGAAAAACTGTTTTTT. Translation: CASSQTNPEKLFF.

The table lists this clone with a few counts. The chain carries TRBV29-1 and TRBJ1-1; TRBD1 matches 7 bases. The CDR3 covers 13 residues. The germline V gene encodes CDR1 SQVTM and CDR2 ANQGSEA. The J segment lost 4 bases and the V segment lost 6 bases, leaving 8 bases of the junction unmatched. CDR3 in amino acids: CSVLGQTGTEAFF. The CDR3 coding sequence is TGCAGCGTCTTGGGACAGACGGGCACTGAAGCTTTCTTT.

This chain connects TRBV27 to TRBJ2-5; D may be TRBD2 (6 bases). V shed 5 bases and J shed 4 bases, with 20 bases lying between them. Germline V gene sequence: CDR1 MNHEY, CDR2 SMNVEV (reference sequence). The CDR3 is made up of 16 amino acids. CDR3: CASSLTPSVGVETQYF. In nucleotides, the CDR3 is TGTGCCAGCAGTCTCACGCCTAGCGTTGGTGTAGAGACCCAGTACTTC.

This chain uses TRBV11-2 with TRBJ2-7; 9 nucleotides align to TRBD2. There are 14 residues in the CDR3. Germline V gene lookup returns CDR1 SGHAT and CDR2 FQNNGV. V shed 2 bases, J shed 5 bases, and the junction held 4 bases outside the gene matches. CDR3 amino acids: CASSLKREDHEQYF. The CDR3 coding sequence is TGTGCCAGCAGCTTAAAGCGGGAGGACCACGAGCAGTACTTC.

The J gene is TRBJ1-6, the V gene TRBV5-1; D unresolved. Germline-derived CDR1 and CDR2 are SGHRS and YFSETQ. The V end was cut by 3 bases, the J end by 5 bases, with 9 bases between. CDR3 size: 14 residues. CDR3 sequence reads: CASSYTENNSPLHF. The CDR3 coding sequence is TGCGCCAGCAGCTATACAGAGAATAATTCACCCCTCCACTTT.

The V call is TRBV28, the J call TRBJ1-3; perhaps TRBD1 as D (5 bases). Trimming shortened V by 2 bases and J by 0 bases, and 11 bases separated the two germline ends. Germline CDR1 and CDR2: MDHEN and SYDVKM. The CDR3 sequence is 16 residues long. This CDR3 is CASSLAGANSGNTIYF. CDR3 nucleotide sequence: TGTGCCAGCAGTTTAGCCGGGGCCAACTCTGGAAACACCATATATTTT.

The chain combines TRBV10-3 with TRBJ2-3, with D unresolved. CDR1 and CDR2 from the germline V gene are ENHRY and SYGVKD. The CDR3 has 11 amino acids. V lost 2 bases to trimming and J lost 4 bases, with 1 base between them. The CDR3 nucleotides read TGTGCCATCAGTGAGGCAGATACGCAGTATTTT. Translation: CAISEADTQYF.

V gene TRBV19 combines with J gene TRBJ1-2; no firm D call. CDR1 and CDR2 from the germline V gene are LNHDA and SQIVND (reference sequence). V was pared by 5 bases and J by 7 bases, with 11 bases between. The CDR3 runs to 12 residues. CDR3 loop: CASSPDVGGYTF. The CDR3 DNA sequence: TGTGCCAGTAGTCCAGACGTGGGTGGCTACACCTTC.

The V call is TRBV9, the J call TRBJ2-5; tentatively, D is TRBD1 (5 bases). V was shortened by 0 bases and J by 4 bases, with 10 bases between the two germline ends. This CDR3 region has 14 residues. Looked up from germline, CDR1 is SGDLS and CDR2 is YYNGEE. The CDR3 region has the DNA TGTGCCAGCAGCGTAGGGGCAGGGCCAGAGACCCAGTACTTC. Its protein product is CASSVGAGPETQYF.

The chain combines TRBV11-2 with TRBJ2-7, with TRBD1 matching over 8 bases. The CDR3 is 13 residues long. CDR1 and CDR2 (germline): SGHAT, FQNNGV. V lost 8 bases to trimming and J lost 2 bases; unmatched junction nucleotides: 5. The CDR3 spells CASGGQGTYEQYF. The CDR3 bases are TGTGCCAGCGGTGGACAGGGAACCTACGAGCAGTACTTC.

The chain uses TRBV30 and TRBJ1-4; D may be TRBD1 (6 bases). In germline, CDR1 is GTSNPN, CDR2 SVGIG (reference sequence). The CDR3 runs 12 residues. The ends were cut back, 0 bases at V and 10 bases at J, with 9 bases in the middle. CDR3 residues: CAWSVGTRKLFF. CDR3 DNA: TGTGCCTGGAGTGTAGGGACACGAAAACTGTTTTTT. The full variable domain, rest sourced from reference TRBV30 and TRBJ1-4, is SQTIHQWPATLVQPVGSPLSLECTVEGTSNPNLYWYRQAAGRGLQLLFYSVGIGQISSEVPQNLSASRPQDRQFILSSKKLLLSDSGFYLCAWSVGTRKLFFGSGTQLSVL.

The gene calls are TRBV19 and TRBJ1-5; possibly TRBD1 for D (5 bases). V lost 0 bases and J lost 6, with 24 bases in between. The V gene's germline CDR1 is LNHDA and CDR2 SQIVND (reference sequence). CDR3 size: 19 residues. CDR3 protein: CASSIDLSQSGKSGQPQHF. The DNA for the CDR3 is TGTGCCAGTAGTATAGACCTCTCGCAATCAGGGAAGTCGGGTCAGCCCCAGCATTTT. The whole variable domain, filled in from reference TRBV19 and TRBJ1-5, reads DGGITQSPKYLFRKEGQNVTLSCEQNLNHDAMYWYRQDPGQGLRLIYYSQIVNDFQKGDIAEGYSVSREKKESFPLTVTSAQKNPTAFYLCASSIDLSQSGKSGQPQHFGDGTRLSIL.